A selection of T cell receptor beta chains follows, all from one sample in a study of cytomegalovirus exposure and HLA in healthy donors. The repertoire was sequenced with immunoSEQ multiplex PCR; TCRdb's copy has only in-frame clones and lacks some. The sample has 95,000 to 150,000 clones; the top ten hold roughly 0.94%. The material sequenced was PBMCs. These TCRs come from a man between 18 and 29 years old in good health and CMV-seronegative. The CDR3 runs from the conserved cysteine through the conserved F or W. A D gene is named only where the DNA matches it firmly.

>18|TRBV27|TRBJ1-6|TRBD1
CASSSIDRGSSYNSPLHF
TGTGCCAGCAGTTCCATCGACAGGGGGTCCTCCTATAATTCACCCCTCCACTTT
>17|TRBV5-1|TRBJ1-1|.
CASSLTAGAPLNTEAFF
TGCGCCAGCAGCTTGACGGCAGGGGCACCATTGAACACTGAAGCTTTCTTT
>18|TRBV7-6|TRBJ2-5|TRBD2
CASRIRNSGGAYQETQYF
TGTGCCAGCAGAATTCGGAACAGCGGGGGCGCGTACCAAGAGACCCAGTACTTC
>15|TRBV10-2|TRBJ1-1|.
CASSEQSGKNTEAFF
TGCGCCAGCAGTGAGCAATCGGGGAAAAACACTGAAGCTTTCTTT
>15|TRBV7-9|TRBJ2-1|.
CASSLGQDSYNEQFF
TGTGCCAGCAGCTTGGGCCAGGACTCCTACAATGAGCAGTTCTTC
>17|TRBV5-1|TRBJ2-7|TRBD1
CASSFQQGATSSYEQYF
TGCGCCAGCAGCTTTCAACAGGGGGCAACTTCCTCCTACGAGCAGTACTTC
>16|TRBV27|TRBJ1-6|TRBD1
CASSLWIGGGNSPLHF
TGTGCCAGCAGTTTATGGATAGGGGGCGGCAATTCACCCCTCCACTTT
>17|TRBV27|TRBJ2-7|TRBD1
CASSLTQDRLTSYEQYF
TGTGCCAGCAGTTTAACCCAGGACAGGCTTACTTCCTACGAGCAGTACTTC
>17|TRBV4-1|TRBJ2-1|.
CASSQGWGESSYNEQFF
TGCGCCAGCAGCCAAGGCTGGGGGGAGAGCTCCTACAATGAGCAGTTCTTC
>15|TRBV30|TRBJ1-4|TRBD1
CAWSRDRAVVEKLFF
TGTGCCTGGAGTCGGGACAGGGCCGTGGTTGAAAAACTGTTTTTT
>13|TRBV2|TRBJ1-2|.
CASVTQGNGGYTF
TGTGCCAGCGTCACTCAGGGAAATGGAGGCTACACCTTC
>17|TRBV10-3|TRBJ2-1|TRBD2
CAISESGGRASYNEQFF
TGTGCCATCAGTGAGTCGGGCGGGAGGGCCTCCTACAATGAGCAGTTCTTC
>13|TRBV1|TRBJ2-2|.
CTSPRAITGELFF
TGCACCAGCCCTAGAGCCATCACCGGGGAGCTGTTTTTT
>13|TRBV29-1|TRBJ1-4|.
CSVVDSPNEKLFF
TGCAGCGTTGTGGACAGCCCAAATGAAAAACTGTTTTTT
>13|TRBV5-1|TRBJ2-5|.
CASSLGVQETQYF
TGCGCCAGCAGCTTAGGGGTTCAGGAGACCCAGTACTTC
>14|TRBV30|TRBJ2-4|TRBD1
CAWSVQGARDIQYF
TGTGCCTGGAGTGTACAGGGGGCAAGAGACATTCAGTACTTC
>15|TRBV5-1|TRBJ2-5|TRBD1
CASRNTGTDQETQYF
TGCGCCAGCAGAAATACCGGGACAGACCAAGAGACCCAGTACTTC
>15|TRBV7-8|TRBJ2-2|TRBD2
CASSLSGTNTGELFF
TGTGCCAGCAGCTTGAGCGGGACGAACACCGGGGAGCTGTTTTTT
>15|TRBV19|TRBJ2-7|TRBD1
CASKSNPGQSYEQYF
TGTGCCAGTAAGTCTAATCCGGGACAGAGCTACGAGCAGTACTTC
>14|TRBV5-1|TRBJ2-7|.
CASSLLEGGYEQYF
TGCGCCAGCAGCTTGCTAGAGGGCGGGTACGAGCAGTACTTC
>16|TRBV19|TRBJ2-7|.
CASSIPEGASTYEQYF
TGTGCCAGTAGTATACCGGAGGGGGCGAGCACCTACGAGCAGTACTTC
>14|TRBV6-5|TRBJ1-2|.
CASRLGVGAYGYTF
TGTGCCAGCAGGCTAGGGGTGGGGGCCTATGGCTACACCTTC
>14|TRBV28|TRBJ2-7|.
CASSPPTGVSEQYF
TGTGCCAGCAGTCCCCCGACGGGGGTGAGCGAGCAGTACTTC
>15|TRBV5-4|TRBJ2-1|.
CASSLERNSYNEQFF
TGTGCCAGCAGCTTGGAGCGGAACTCCTACAATGAGCAGTTCTTC
>15|TRBV7-9|TRBJ1-4|.
CASSPRPSGGEKLFF
TGTGCCAGCAGCCCCCGCCCTTCAGGCGGGGAAAAACTGTTTTTT
>17|TRBV5-1|TRBJ2-1|.
CASSLFLLDDSYNEQFF
TGCGCCAGCAGCTTGTTTTTGTTAGACGACTCGTACAATGAGCAGTTCTTC
>13|TRBV18|TRBJ2-7|.
CASSPEQIYEQYF
TGTGCCAGCTCACCAGAACAGATCTACGAGCAGTACTTC
>15|TRBV7-9|TRBJ2-7|.
CASSTPGGQGDEQYF
TGTGCCAGCAGCACACCGGGAGGACAGGGTGACGAGCAGTACTTC
>16|TRBV25-1|TRBJ2-7|TRBD1
CASSDPRTGATYEQYF
TGTGCCAGCAGTGATCCACGGACAGGGGCCACATACGAGCAGTACTTC
>13|TRBV30|TRBJ1-1|.
CAWSGLRQTEAFF
TGTGCCTGGAGTGGCCTAAGACAGACCGAAGCTTTCTTT
>18|TRBV5-3|TRBJ2-2|TRBD2
CARSFVGLAGGVPGELFF
TGTGCCAGAAGCTTTGTGGGACTAGCGGGGGGTGTTCCCGGGGAGCTGTTTTTT
>13|TRBV30|TRBJ2-7|.
CALTRIGSYEQYF
TGTGCCTTGACACGCATTGGCTCCTACGAGCAGTACTTC
>16|TRBV7-8|TRBJ1-5|TRBD1
CASSFGNRGAGQPQHF
TGTGCCAGCAGCTTCGGTAACAGGGGGGCGGGTCAGCCCCAGCATTTT
>15|TRBV18|TRBJ2-7|TRBD2
CASSRGLAVKYEQYF
TGTGCCAGCTCACGGGGACTAGCGGTTAAGTACGAGCAGTACTTC
>14|TRBV2|TRBJ1-1|.
CASSGYYTNTEAFF
TGTGCCAGCAGTGGGTATTACACGAACACTGAAGCTTTCTTT
>17|TRBV5-1|TRBJ2-5|TRBD1
CASSWAGTGSRQETQYF
TGCGCCAGCAGCTGGGCCGGGACAGGGTCGCGGCAAGAGACCCAGTACTTC
>15|TRBV4-1|TRBJ1-1|.
CASSQVAGVNTEAFF
TGCGCCAGCAGCCAAGTCGCAGGGGTCAACACTGAAGCTTTCTTT
>14|TRBV5-4|TRBJ1-2|TRBD1
CASSLVDRGYGYTF
TGTGCCAGCAGCTTGGTAGACAGGGGCTATGGCTACACCTTC
>15|TRBV6-1|TRBJ2-3|TRBD1
CAIDRGTGLIDTQYF
TGTGCCATAGATAGGGGGACAGGTTTAATAGATACGCAGTATTTT
>15|TRBV5-1|TRBJ2-7|TRBD2
CASSLEGLDFFEQYF
TGCGCCAGCAGCTTGGAGGGACTAGATTTCTTCGAGCAGTACTTC
>15|TRBV2|TRBJ2-3|TRBD2
CASSGIAGSTDTQYF
TGTGCCAGCAGTGGGATAGCGGGGTCCACAGATACGCAGTATTTT
>14|TRBV19|TRBJ2-7|TRBD2
CASSIDTGEGEQYF
TGTGCCAGTAGTATAGATACCGGGGAGGGCGAGCAGTACTTC